Listed below are T cell receptor beta chains from one sample, sequenced in a study of T cells in Graves' hyperthyroidism and ophthalmopathy. TCRdb independently ran MiXCR on the multiplex PCR reads; one entry per CDR3 protein. This table has about 720,000 distinct CDR3 sequences, roughly a sixth appearing once. What was sequenced was blood. These receptor sequences come from a woman aged 50 to 65 with Graves' hyperthyroidism that later progressed to Graves' ophthalmopathy. Each CDR3 is given with its conserved first and last residue. The order of the fields is clone size, D gene, J gene, V gene, CDR3 DNA, CDR3 protein. A D gene is named only where the DNA matches it firmly. Not every row has a clone size; where given, it reads once, few, many or a size class.

clone size: NA; D gene: TRBD2; J gene: TRBJ2-2; V gene: TRBV10-1; CDR3 DNA: TGCGCCAGCAGTGAGTCGGGACTAGCGTCCACCGGGGAGCTGTTTTTT; CDR3 protein: CASSESGLASTGELFF
clone size: many; D gene: NA; J gene: TRBJ2-7; V gene: TRBV6-5; CDR3 DNA: TGTGCCAGCAGTTACTCCTGGTGGGCAGGAAGACACGAGCAGTACTTC; CDR3 protein: CASSYSWWAGRHEQYF
clone size: few; D gene: TRBD1; J gene: TRBJ1-2; V gene: TRBV9; CDR3 DNA: TGTGCCAGCAGCGAAGGGACAGGGGAGGTGAACTATGGCTACACCTTC; CDR3 protein: CASSEGTGEVNYGYTF
clone size: few; D gene: NA; J gene: TRBJ1-4; V gene: TRBV20-1; CDR3 DNA: TGCAGTGCTCTCCCGATGGGGGGTAGGGAAAAACTGTTTTTT; CDR3 protein: CSALPMGGREKLFF
clone size: many; D gene: NA; J gene: TRBJ1-6; V gene: TRBV7-3; CDR3 DNA: TGTGCCAGCAGTCGGGAGGGGGGTAATTCACCCCTCCACTTT; CDR3 protein: CASSREGGNSPLHF
clone size: few; D gene: TRBD1; J gene: TRBJ1-6; V gene: TRBV12-3/TRBV12-4; CDR3 DNA: TGTGCCAGCAGTTTAACAGGGGACTGGGATTCACCCCTCCACTTT; CDR3 protein: CASSLTGDWDSPLHF
clone size: NA; D gene: TRBD1; J gene: TRBJ1-2; V gene: TRBV6-1; CDR3 DNA: TGTGCCAGCTCGGGCAGGGGACAGCTCTATGGCTACACCTTC; CDR3 protein: CASSGRGQLYGYTF
clone size: few; D gene: NA; J gene: TRBJ2-2; V gene: TRBV7-2; CDR3 DNA: TGTGCCAGCAGCTTTGAGCCGGGACTTAACACCGGGGAGCTGTTTTTT; CDR3 protein: CASSFEPGLNTGELFF
clone size: NA; D gene: NA; J gene: TRBJ1-4; V gene: TRBV4-1; CDR3 DNA: TGCGCCAGCAGCCAAGAACAGTTTAATGAAAAACTGTTTTTT; CDR3 protein: CASSQEQFNEKLFF
clone size: few; D gene: TRBD1; J gene: TRBJ2-1; V gene: TRBV19; CDR3 DNA: TGTGCCAGTAGTATTGGGACAGGGGGATACAATGAGCAGTTCTTC; CDR3 protein: CASSIGTGGYNEQFF
clone size: few; D gene: NA; J gene: TRBJ2-7; V gene: TRBV7-2; CDR3 DNA: TGTGCCAGCAGCCCAGGGCCAGGGGCCTACGAGCAGTACTTC; CDR3 protein: CASSPGPGAYEQYF
clone size: NA; D gene: NA; J gene: TRBJ2-4; V gene: TRBV6-2/TRBV6-3; CDR3 DNA: TGTGCCAGCAGTTTATTTAAGGGTGAAAACATTCAGTACTTC; CDR3 protein: CASSLFKGENIQYF
clone size: NA; D gene: TRBD1; J gene: TRBJ2-7; V gene: TRBV5-1; CDR3 DNA: TGCGCCAGCAGCTTGAATCCTCCGAGGGACAGTCCCTACGAGCAGTACTTC; CDR3 protein: CASSLNPPRDSPYEQYF
clone size: few; D gene: NA; J gene: TRBJ1-4; V gene: TRBV7-2; CDR3 DNA: TGTGCCAGCAGCTTAGTTTCTCCTTCAGGGGAAAAACTGTTTTTT; CDR3 protein: CASSLVSPSGEKLFF
clone size: few; D gene: TRBD1; J gene: TRBJ2-2; V gene: TRBV9; CDR3 DNA: TGTGCCAGCAGCATGACCGGGACAGGGGTTGACACCGGGGAGCTGTTTTTT; CDR3 protein: CASSMTGTGVDTGELFF
clone size: few; D gene: NA; J gene: TRBJ2-5; V gene: TRBV29-1; CDR3 DNA: TGCAGCGCCCAAACAGTAAACCAAGAGACCCAGTACTTC; CDR3 protein: CSAQTVNQETQYF
clone size: few; D gene: NA; J gene: TRBJ1-4; V gene: TRBV15; CDR3 DNA: TGTGCCACCAAGGGGGAAACTAATGAAAAACTGTTTTTT; CDR3 protein: CATKGETNEKLFF
clone size: many; D gene: NA; J gene: TRBJ2-1; V gene: TRBV12-3/TRBV12-4; CDR3 DNA: TGTGCCAGCATCCCGGGCCGGTCCTACAATGAGCAGTTCTTC; CDR3 protein: CASIPGRSYNEQFF
clone size: NA; D gene: NA; J gene: TRBJ1-5; V gene: TRBV27; CDR3 DNA: TGTGCCAGCAGTCCGAGGAGAGATAGCAATCAGCCCCAGCATTTT; CDR3 protein: CASSPRRDSNQPQHF
clone size: NA; D gene: NA; J gene: TRBJ2-5; V gene: TRBV10-3; CDR3 DNA: TGTGCCATCAGTGAGGTTGGGGGGCGCCAAGAGACCCAGTACTTC; CDR3 protein: CAISEVGGRQETQYF
clone size: many; D gene: NA; J gene: TRBJ2-5; V gene: TRBV2; CDR3 DNA: TGTGCCAGCAGTGAACGGCCTCCCCAGAGGGAGACCCAGTACTTC; CDR3 protein: CASSERPPQRETQYF
clone size: NA; D gene: NA; J gene: TRBJ2-6; V gene: TRBV19; CDR3 DNA: TGTACCAGTAGTATTGTTTTACAGGGCTCTGGGGCCAACGTCCTGACTTTC; CDR3 protein: CTSSIVLQGSGANVLTF
clone size: few; D gene: TRBD2; J gene: TRBJ2-5; V gene: TRBV12-3/TRBV12-4; CDR3 DNA: TGTGCCAGCAGTCGGGGGGTGGAGACCCAGTACTTC; CDR3 protein: CASSRGVETQYF
clone size: few; D gene: NA; J gene: TRBJ1-6; V gene: TRBV19; CDR3 DNA: TGTGCCAGTATGGATTGGGGGAATCGATCACCCCTCCACTTT; CDR3 protein: CASMDWGNRSPLHF
clone size: few; D gene: TRBD2; J gene: TRBJ2-2; V gene: TRBV3-1; CDR3 DNA: TGTGCCAGCAGCCAAGACGCGGGGGTAAACACCGGGGAGCTGTTTTTT; CDR3 protein: CASSQDAGVNTGELFF
clone size: many; D gene: NA; J gene: TRBJ1-5; V gene: TRBV12-3/TRBV12-4; CDR3 DNA: TGTGCCAGCCGCCGGGACGAAAATCAGCCCCAGCATTTT; CDR3 protein: CASRRDENQPQHF
clone size: NA; D gene: NA; J gene: TRBJ2-4; V gene: TRBV4-1; CDR3 DNA: TGCGCCAGCAGCCAAGGTCCCAAAAACATTCAGTACTTC; CDR3 protein: CASSQGPKNIQYF
clone size: NA; D gene: NA; J gene: TRBJ1-1; V gene: TRBV5-1; CDR3 DNA: TGCGCCAGCAGCTTGGGGGAGGGTTGGGTCACTGAAGCTTTCTTT; CDR3 protein: CASSLGEGWVTEAFF
clone size: few; D gene: TRBD2; J gene: TRBJ2-1; V gene: TRBV4-1; CDR3 DNA: TGCGCCAGCAGCCAAGTGGCCGGGAGGATAATGGATGAGCAGTTCTTC; CDR3 protein: CASSQVAGRIMDEQFF
clone size: NA; D gene: TRBD1; J gene: TRBJ1-2; V gene: TRBV20-1; CDR3 DNA: TGCAGTGCTCCGGGACAGGGTATCTCTGGCTACACCTTC; CDR3 protein: CSAPGQGISGYTF